The rows below give T cell receptor beta chains drawn from one sample of a study of Tregs in tolerant kidney transplant recipients. The method was immunoSEQ multiplex PCR; TCRdb's version includes in-frame clones alone and lacks a portion of them. This table has 200,000 to 300,000 clones, roughly four fifths appearing once. The sequencing sample was made of CD4+ T cells from blood. These receptors all stem from a human donor in good health. CDR3s include the opening cysteine and the closing phenylalanine or tryptophan. A D gene is named only where the DNA matches it firmly. Not every row has a clone size; where given, it reads once, few, many or a size class.

>TRBJ1-3|TRBD1|TRBV9|once
CASSVAGTGGGNTIYF
TGTGCCAGCAGCGTAGCGGGGACAGGGGGAGGAAACACCATATATTTT
>TRBJ2-6|-|TRBV18|-
CASSPWGSSGANVLTF
TGTGCCAGCTCACCTTGGGGCAGCTCTGGGGCCAACGTCCTGACTTTC
>TRBJ1-1|-|TRBV7-9|-
CASSLETGSNTEAFF
TGTGCCAGCAGCCTTGAAACAGGGTCAAACACTGAAGCTTTCTTT
>TRBJ2-7|-|TRBV6-5|-
CASKRGDQVYEQYF
TGTGCCAGCAAAAGAGGGGATCAGGTGTACGAGCAGTACTTC
>TRBJ2-3|TRBD2|TRBV9|-
CASSALRTATSGVSDTQYF
TGTGCCAGCAGCGCCCTTCGCACGGCGACTAGCGGGGTATCAGATACGCAGTATTTT
>TRBJ2-5|-|TRBV30|-
CAWSVGGAETQYF
TGTGCCTGGAGTGTAGGTGGGGCCGAGACCCAGTACTTC
>TRBJ1-2|-|TRBV19|-
CASSGQFYGYTF
TGTGCCAGTAGTGGCCAATTCTACGGCTACACCTTC
>TRBJ2-7|-|TRBV11-3|-
CASSYGQGSSEQYF
TGTGCCAGCAGCTACGGCCAGGGGTCTTCCGAGCAGTACTTC
>TRBJ2-7|-|TRBV5-1|once
CASSLVYRSSYEQYF
TGCGCCAGCAGCTTGGTGTACAGGAGCTCCTACGAGCAGTACTTC
>TRBJ1-1|-|TRBV6-1|-
CAGQGRYTEAFF
TGTGCCGGCCAAGGGAGGTACACTGAAGCTTTCTTT